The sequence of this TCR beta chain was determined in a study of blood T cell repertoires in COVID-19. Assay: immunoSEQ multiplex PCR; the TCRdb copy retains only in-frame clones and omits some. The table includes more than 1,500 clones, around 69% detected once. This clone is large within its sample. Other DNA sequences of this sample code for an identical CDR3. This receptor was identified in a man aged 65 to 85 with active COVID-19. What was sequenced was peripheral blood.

The CDR3 sequence is CASSLDIVYEQYF. The DNA for the CDR3 is TGCGCCAGCAGCTTGGATATCGTGTACGAGCAGTACTTC. The rearrangement joins TRBV5-1 to TRBJ2-7; D is unclear. The CDR3 spans 13 residues. Between the trimmed V and J ends, which lost 0 bases and 4 bases, there was a span of 8 bases. Per germline, CDR1 SGHRS and CDR2 YFSETQ.